This T cell receptor (beta chain) derives from a study of cytotoxic CD8 clonotypes in ibrutinib-treated CLL. Study background: There were around twelve relapsed/refractory patients and about 14 treatment-naive patients, and 17 to 18 were IGHV unmutated. Around 25 partial and 2 complete responses; at median about 63 months, around 14 remitted, around 12 progressed. General study points: Clonality rose at ibrutinib response, held steady in sustained remission, and fell toward baseline at progression. Progressing and sustained-remission patients had different sampling times.

As for this clone: The antigen is unknown.

Sequencing was performed with immunoSEQ multiplex PCR; in TCRdb, only in-frame clones are kept and a portion is missing. The sample contains some 150,000 clones, about 80% of which appear only once. Trimming pared 2 bases from V and 0 bases from J, leaving 8 bases between. Germline V gene sequence: CDR1 MGHRA, CDR2 YSYEKL. This CDR3 is 15 amino acids long. This material consisted of PBMCs, taken after 12 months of ibrutinib treatment. The chain recombines TRBV4-1 with TRBJ1-5; D is possibly TRBD1 (5 bases). The receptor was isolated from a human donor with chronic lymphocytic leukemia. The CDR3 protein is CASSQTGPSNQPQHF. The DNA of the CDR3 is TGCGCCAGCAGCCAAACGGGACCTAGCAATCAGCCCCAGCATTTT.